Listed below are T cell receptor beta chains from one sample, sequenced in a study of cytomegalovirus exposure and HLA in healthy donors. Sequencing was performed with immunoSEQ multiplex PCR; in TCRdb, only in-frame clones are kept and a portion is missing. The table has 85,000 to 130,000 clones, around 80% seen once; the top ten hold about 3.6%. Sequencing was performed on PBMCs. These receptors were collected from a man aged 60-69 years in good health and CMV-seronegative. CDR3s include the opening cysteine and the closing phenylalanine or tryptophan. The order of the fields is V gene, clone size, D gene, J gene, CDR3 protein, CDR3 DNA. The D gene is left open where the match is weak. Expanded clones get a size class; other rows say once, few or many, or leave the size out.

V gene: TRBV7-9; clone size: -; D gene: TRBD1; J gene: TRBJ1-1; CDR3 protein: CASSLPKTGVRTTEAFF; CDR3 DNA: TGTGCCAGCAGCTTACCCAAGACAGGGGTCAGAACCACTGAAGCTTTCTTT
V gene: TRBV5-1; clone size: -; D gene: TRBD1; J gene: TRBJ1-1; CDR3 protein: CASTQGAIETEAFF; CDR3 DNA: TGCGCCAGCACGCAGGGGGCGATAGAGACTGAAGCTTTCTTT
V gene: TRBV28; clone size: -; D gene: -; J gene: TRBJ1-1; CDR3 protein: CASSFVQAGNTEAFF; CDR3 DNA: TGTGCCAGCAGTTTCGTACAGGCAGGGAACACTGAAGCTTTCTTT
V gene: TRBV7-9; clone size: -; D gene: -; J gene: TRBJ2-1; CDR3 protein: CASSLQGALYNEQFF; CDR3 DNA: TGTGCCAGCAGCCTCCAAGGGGCCCTTTACAATGAGCAGTTCTTC
V gene: TRBV5-1; clone size: once; D gene: -; J gene: TRBJ1-2; CDR3 protein: CASSLAPGNGYTF; CDR3 DNA: TGCGCCAGCAGCTTGGCCCCCGGTAATGGCTACACCTTC
V gene: TRBV30; clone size: -; D gene: TRBD1; J gene: TRBJ1-2; CDR3 protein: CAWSVQVTGNGYTF; CDR3 DNA: TGTGCCTGGAGTGTACAAGTGACAGGGAACGGCTACACCTTC
V gene: TRBV7-2; clone size: -; D gene: TRBD2; J gene: TRBJ2-2; CDR3 protein: CASTHPTGTTNTGELFF; CDR3 DNA: TGTGCCAGCACCCATCCGACCGGGACTACGAACACCGGGGAGCTGTTTTTT
V gene: TRBV28; clone size: few; D gene: -; J gene: TRBJ1-2; CDR3 protein: CASSSRQPYGYTF; CDR3 DNA: TGTGCCAGCAGTTCAAGACAGCCCTATGGCTACACCTTC
V gene: TRBV6-6; clone size: once; D gene: -; J gene: TRBJ2-3; CDR3 protein: CASSREFLQYF; CDR3 DNA: TGTGCCAGCAGCCGGGAGTTTCTGCAGTATTTT
V gene: TRBV4-1; clone size: -; D gene: -; J gene: TRBJ1-1; CDR3 protein: CASSQEPRMNTEAFF; CDR3 DNA: TGCGCCAGCAGCCAAGAGCCTAGAATGAACACTGAAGCTTTCTTT
V gene: TRBV4-3; clone size: once; D gene: -; J gene: TRBJ2-2; CDR3 protein: CASSQGEGVWTLPNTGELFF; CDR3 DNA: TGCGCCAGCAGCCAGGGCGAAGGGGTCTGGACACTTCCGAACACCGGGGAGCTGTTTTTT
V gene: TRBV5-1; clone size: -; D gene: -; J gene: TRBJ1-1; CDR3 protein: CASWDTENVEAFF; CDR3 DNA: TGCGCCAGTTGGGACACAGAGAATGTTGAAGCTTTCTTT
V gene: TRBV19; clone size: few; D gene: TRBD1; J gene: TRBJ1-1; CDR3 protein: CASSTSDRGNTEAFF; CDR3 DNA: TGTGCCAGTAGTACCTCGGACAGGGGAAATACTGAAGCTTTCTTT
V gene: TRBV21-1; clone size: -; D gene: -; J gene: TRBJ1-4; CDR3 protein: CASSNNLRPSPEKLFF; CDR3 DNA: TGTGCCAGCAGCAACAATCTGCGTCCGAGCCCTGAAAAACTGTTTTTT
V gene: TRBV7-8; clone size: -; D gene: -; J gene: TRBJ1-1; CDR3 protein: CASSSPTVSRTEAFF; CDR3 DNA: TGTGCCAGCAGCAGCCCCACGGTCTCTCGCACTGAAGCTTTCTTT
V gene: TRBV30; clone size: -; D gene: TRBD1; J gene: TRBJ1-2; CDR3 protein: CAWSPGGQGAPGYTF; CDR3 DNA: TGTGCCTGGAGTCCGGGGGGACAGGGAGCTCCTGGCTACACCTTC
V gene: TRBV27; clone size: -; D gene: TRBD1; J gene: TRBJ1-2; CDR3 protein: CASWDRGNYGYTF; CDR3 DNA: TGTGCCAGTTGGGACAGGGGGAACTATGGCTACACCTTC
V gene: TRBV28; clone size: -; D gene: -; J gene: TRBJ1-2; CDR3 protein: CASSSGGKGRGYTF; CDR3 DNA: TGTGCCAGCAGCTCCGGGGGGAAAGGGAGGGGCTACACCTTC
V gene: TRBV27; clone size: -; D gene: -; J gene: TRBJ2-1; CDR3 protein: CASSPDRGGISYNEQFF; CDR3 DNA: TGTGCCAGCAGTCCTGATAGGGGAGGAATTTCCTACAATGAGCAGTTCTTC
V gene: TRBV20-1; clone size: -; D gene: TRBD1; J gene: TRBJ2-5; CDR3 protein: CSARDSQTQYF; CDR3 DNA: TGCAGTGCTCGGGACAGTCAGACCCAGTACTTC
V gene: TRBV27; clone size: few; D gene: -; J gene: TRBJ2-2; CDR3 protein: CASSFQGSGELFF; CDR3 DNA: TGTGCCAGCAGTTTCCAGGGATCCGGGGAGCTGTTTTTT
V gene: TRBV5-4; clone size: -; D gene: TRBD1; J gene: TRBJ1-2; CDR3 protein: CASSFETGGAAVTF; CDR3 DNA: TGTGCCAGCAGCTTCGAGACAGGGGGCGCGGCGGTCACCTTC
V gene: TRBV4-2; clone size: -; D gene: -; J gene: TRBJ2-6; CDR3 protein: CASSQEPVAGANVLTF; CDR3 DNA: TGTGCCAGCAGCCAAGAGCCGGTTGCTGGGGCCAACGTCCTGACTTTC
V gene: TRBV20-1; clone size: -; D gene: -; J gene: TRBJ1-2; CDR3 protein: CSARFNGYTF; CDR3 DNA: TGCAGTGCTAGGTTTAATGGCTACACCTTC
V gene: TRBV6-5; clone size: -; D gene: -; J gene: TRBJ1-4; CDR3 protein: CASSYSNMEKLFF; CDR3 DNA: TGTGCCAGCAGTTACTCGAACATGGAAAAACTGTTTTTT
V gene: TRBV7-3; clone size: -; D gene: -; J gene: TRBJ1-1; CDR3 protein: CASSSGQSNTEAFF; CDR3 DNA: TGTGCCAGCAGCTCGGGACAATCGAACACTGAAGCTTTCTTT
V gene: TRBV11-1; clone size: -; D gene: TRBD1; J gene: TRBJ2-7; CDR3 protein: CASSLSGTGIYEQYF; CDR3 DNA: TGTGCCAGCAGCTTAAGCGGGACAGGGATCTACGAGCAGTACTTC
V gene: TRBV5-1; clone size: -; D gene: TRBD1; J gene: TRBJ2-2; CDR3 protein: CASRSPGTGIGGELFF; CDR3 DNA: TGCGCCAGCAGATCACCCGGGACAGGGATCGGCGGGGAGCTGTTTTTT
V gene: TRBV6-6; clone size: few; D gene: -; J gene: TRBJ1-1; CDR3 protein: CASGAWGTEAFF; CDR3 DNA: TGTGCCAGCGGGGCCTGGGGTACTGAAGCTTTCTTT
V gene: TRBV6-1; clone size: -; D gene: -; J gene: TRBJ2-2; CDR3 protein: CASTYRDYTGELFF; CDR3 DNA: TGTGCCAGCACCTACAGGGATTACACCGGGGAGCTGTTTTTT
V gene: TRBV6-5; clone size: -; D gene: -; J gene: TRBJ1-4; CDR3 protein: CASSYRGGFGVKLFF; CDR3 DNA: TGTGCCAGCAGTTACAGGGGGGGGTTCGGTGTAAAACTGTTTTTT
V gene: TRBV2; clone size: -; D gene: TRBD1; J gene: TRBJ1-1; CDR3 protein: CASRTGTENTEAFF; CDR3 DNA: TGTGCCAGCAGGACCGGGACAGAAAACACTGAAGCTTTCTTT
V gene: TRBV2; clone size: -; D gene: -; J gene: TRBJ1-2; CDR3 protein: CASSLLNYGYTF; CDR3 DNA: TGTGCCAGTTCCCTCCTTAACTATGGCTACACCTTC
V gene: TRBV4-3; clone size: many; D gene: TRBD1; J gene: TRBJ2-1; CDR3 protein: CASSQEGQGMYNEQFF; CDR3 DNA: TGCGCCAGCAGCCAAGAAGGACAGGGCATGTACAATGAGCAGTTCTTC
V gene: TRBV6-5; clone size: -; D gene: TRBD2; J gene: TRBJ2-1; CDR3 protein: CASSNRAGVRNEQFF; CDR3 DNA: TGTGCCAGCAGTAACCGAGCGGGGGTCAGGAATGAGCAGTTCTTC
V gene: TRBV11-2; clone size: -; D gene: -; J gene: TRBJ2-5; CDR3 protein: CASSGLASGETQYF; CDR3 DNA: TGTGCCAGCAGCGGGCTGGCATCCGGCGAGACCCAGTACTTC
V gene: TRBV7-9; clone size: -; D gene: -; J gene: TRBJ2-5; CDR3 protein: CASSSERTAVLETQYF; CDR3 DNA: TGTGCCAGCAGCTCCGAGCGGACAGCAGTTTTAGAGACCCAGTACTTC
V gene: TRBV5-3; clone size: -; D gene: TRBD2; J gene: TRBJ2-7; CDR3 protein: CARSLGLAGAYEQYF; CDR3 DNA: TGTGCCAGAAGCTTGGGACTAGCGGGGGCCTACGAGCAGTACTTC
V gene: TRBV6-5; clone size: -; D gene: TRBD2; J gene: TRBJ2-5; CDR3 protein: CASGVAGGTETQYF; CDR3 DNA: TGTGCCAGCGGAGTAGCGGGGGGGACAGAGACCCAGTACTTC
V gene: TRBV5-1; clone size: -; D gene: -; J gene: TRBJ1-5; CDR3 protein: CASSQGSNQPQHF; CDR3 DNA: TGCGCCAGCAGCCAGGGGAGTAATCAGCCCCAGCATTTT
V gene: TRBV2; clone size: -; D gene: -; J gene: TRBJ2-1; CDR3 protein: CASSVWRRSSYNEQFF; CDR3 DNA: TGTGCCAGCAGTGTATGGAGGAGGAGCTCCTACAATGAGCAGTTCTTC
V gene: TRBV5-1; clone size: -; D gene: TRBD1; J gene: TRBJ2-1; CDR3 protein: CASSLIGTGGTEQFF; CDR3 DNA: TGCGCCAGCAGCTTGATCGGGACAGGGGGAACTGAGCAGTTCTTC
V gene: TRBV7-6; clone size: -; D gene: TRBD1; J gene: TRBJ1-2; CDR3 protein: CASSRTGGKDGYTF; CDR3 DNA: TGTGCCAGCAGCCGGACAGGGGGCAAGGATGGCTACACCTTC
V gene: TRBV11-2; clone size: -; D gene: -; J gene: TRBJ1-5; CDR3 protein: CASSLEPGVNQPQHF; CDR3 DNA: TGTGCCAGCAGCTTAGAGCCAGGGGTCAATCAGCCCCAGCATTTT
V gene: TRBV7-2; clone size: -; D gene: TRBD1; J gene: TRBJ1-3; CDR3 protein: CASSSGTEAFAGNTIYF; CDR3 DNA: TGTGCCAGCAGCTCCGGGACAGAGGCTTTCGCTGGAAACACCATATATTTT
V gene: TRBV4-1; clone size: -; D gene: -; J gene: TRBJ1-4; CDR3 protein: CASSHPGGGAGEKLFF; CDR3 DNA: TGCGCCAGCAGCCACCCTGGAGGGGGGGCCGGTGAAAAACTGTTTTTT
V gene: TRBV19; clone size: -; D gene: -; J gene: TRBJ2-5; CDR3 protein: CASSIAPTSIQETQYF; CDR3 DNA: TGTGCCAGTAGTATAGCCCCTACTAGCATCCAAGAGACCCAGTACTTC
V gene: TRBV14; clone size: -; D gene: -; J gene: TRBJ1-2; CDR3 protein: CASSQDLTAIYGYTF; CDR3 DNA: TGTGCCAGCAGCCAGGATTTGACAGCGATCTATGGCTACACCTTC
V gene: TRBV7-9; clone size: -; D gene: TRBD1; J gene: TRBJ2-5; CDR3 protein: CASSLRQGQETQYF; CDR3 DNA: TGTGCCAGCAGCTTGCGACAGGGGCAAGAGACCCAGTACTTC
V gene: TRBV5-1; clone size: -; D gene: -; J gene: TRBJ1-5; CDR3 protein: CASSPTVNQPQHF; CDR3 DNA: TGCGCCAGCAGCCCGACAGTAAATCAGCCCCAGCATTTT
V gene: TRBV5-1; clone size: -; D gene: TRBD2; J gene: TRBJ2-5; CDR3 protein: CASSYGLVETQYF; CDR3 DNA: TGCGCCAGCAGCTACGGACTAGTAGAGACCCAGTACTTC
V gene: TRBV5-1; clone size: -; D gene: TRBD1; J gene: TRBJ1-1; CDR3 protein: CASSPGQGAEAFF; CDR3 DNA: TGCGCCAGCAGCCCGGGACAGGGTGCTGAAGCTTTCTTT
V gene: TRBV6-1; clone size: many; D gene: TRBD1; J gene: TRBJ1-2; CDR3 protein: CASSEGSGSGGYGYTF; CDR3 DNA: TGTGCCAGCAGTGAAGGTAGCGGCTCAGGGGGCTATGGCTACACCTTC
V gene: TRBV25-1; clone size: -; D gene: -; J gene: TRBJ1-2; CDR3 protein: CAIEKGGVDGYTF; CDR3 DNA: TGTGCCATTGAAAAAGGGGGGGTGGATGGCTACACCTTC